These T cell receptor beta chains were read from a single sample in a study of blood T cell repertoires in COVID-19. The repertoire was sequenced with immunoSEQ multiplex PCR; TCRdb's copy has only in-frame clones and lacks some. Here the sample spans approximately 110,000 clones, 86% being singletons. Specimen: peripheral blood. The receptors shown here come from a human donor in a cohort sampled during active COVID-19. CDR3s include the opening cysteine and the closing phenylalanine or tryptophan. The D gene is left open where the match is weak. A clone size is listed for some rows: how often the clone was seen (once, few, many), or a class if it is expanded.

v_call: TRBV19
j_call: TRBJ1-3
d_call: TRBD1
clone_size: few
cdr3_aa: CASSVDRVGNTIYF
cdr3_nt: TGTGCCAGTAGTGTCGACAGGGTAGGAAACACCATATATTTT

v_call: TRBV19
j_call: TRBJ2-1
d_call: TRBD2
clone_size: NA
cdr3_aa: CASSIRNSGNLGSYNEQFF
cdr3_nt: TGTGCCAGTAGTATTCGTAATAGCGGGAATCTTGGGTCCTACAATGAGCAGTTCTTC

v_call: TRBV5-1
j_call: TRBJ1-2
d_call: NA
clone_size: NA
cdr3_aa: CASSSRGTEGYTF
cdr3_nt: TGCGCCAGCAGCTCTCGGGGTACGGAGGGCTACACCTTC

v_call: TRBV18
j_call: TRBJ2-1
d_call: TRBD2
clone_size: NA
cdr3_aa: CASSPRGLAGVSEQFF
cdr3_nt: TGTGCCAGCTCACCACGGGGACTAGCGGGAGTCAGTGAGCAGTTCTTC

v_call: TRBV5-6
j_call: TRBJ2-1
d_call: NA
clone_size: NA
cdr3_aa: CASSLGPSSSYNEQFF
cdr3_nt: TGTGCCAGCAGTTTGGGGCCTAGTAGCTCCTACAATGAGCAGTTCTTC

v_call: TRBV7-8
j_call: TRBJ2-5
d_call: NA
clone_size: once
cdr3_aa: CASSTGSPGETQYF
cdr3_nt: TGTGCCAGCTCCACGGGGTCACCGGGGGAGACCCAGTACTTC

v_call: TRBV28
j_call: TRBJ2-5
d_call: NA
clone_size: NA
cdr3_aa: CATLKGRTPRQETQYF
cdr3_nt: TGTGCCACCCTAAAGGGGAGGACCCCACGACAAGAGACCCAGTACTTC

v_call: TRBV5-6
j_call: TRBJ1-3
d_call: NA
clone_size: NA
cdr3_aa: CASSLSASSGNTIYF
cdr3_nt: TGTGCCAGCAGCTTGTCCGCGAGCTCTGGAAACACCATATATTTT

v_call: TRBV30
j_call: TRBJ1-1
d_call: NA
clone_size: NA
cdr3_aa: CAWTRRGAQGTEAFF
cdr3_nt: TGTGCCTGGACCCGTCGGGGGGCGCAGGGGACTGAAGCTTTCTTT

v_call: TRBV6-1
j_call: TRBJ1-6
d_call: TRBD1
clone_size: NA
cdr3_aa: CASSASQGARGDSPLHF
cdr3_nt: TGTGCCAGCAGTGCCTCCCAGGGGGCGCGGGGAGATTCACCCCTCCACTTT

v_call: TRBV15
j_call: TRBJ2-4
d_call: TRBD1
clone_size: NA
cdr3_aa: CATSRDRSAQGVAKNIQYF
cdr3_nt: TGTGCCACCAGCAGAGATAGATCCGCCCAGGGGGTGGCCAAAAACATTCAGTACTTC

v_call: TRBV6-5
j_call: TRBJ2-7
d_call: TRBD2
clone_size: NA
cdr3_aa: CASGRGGPYEQYF
cdr3_nt: TGTGCTTCTGGGAGGGGAGGCCCCTACGAGCAGTACTTC

v_call: TRBV29-1
j_call: TRBJ2-1
d_call: NA
clone_size: NA
cdr3_aa: CSVVGNGQFF
cdr3_nt: TGCAGCGTTGTCGGGAACGGGCAGTTCTTC

v_call: TRBV6-2/TRBV6-3
j_call: TRBJ2-1
d_call: NA
clone_size: NA
cdr3_aa: CASSSLTFGTAGNEQFF
cdr3_nt: TGTGCCAGCAGTTCGCTGACCTTCGGGACAGCGGGCAATGAGCAGTTCTTC

v_call: TRBV5-1
j_call: TRBJ2-1
d_call: NA
clone_size: NA
cdr3_aa: CASSPGTGYNEQFF
cdr3_nt: TGCGCCAGCAGCCCAGGGACTGGCTACAATGAGCAGTTCTTC

v_call: TRBV5-8
j_call: TRBJ2-1
d_call: TRBD2
clone_size: once
cdr3_aa: CASNSGTSGIEQFF
cdr3_nt: TGTGCCAGCAACTCCGGGACTAGCGGGATTGAGCAGTTCTTC

v_call: TRBV12-3/TRBV12-4
j_call: TRBJ1-2
d_call: NA
clone_size: NA
cdr3_aa: CASSYRVGYTF
cdr3_nt: TGTGCCAGCAGCTACAGGGTGGGCTACACCTTC

v_call: TRBV4-1
j_call: TRBJ1-4
d_call: NA
clone_size: NA
cdr3_aa: CASSLVINNEKLFF
cdr3_nt: TGCGCCAGCAGCCTAGTAATTAATAATGAAAAACTGTTTTTT

v_call: TRBV14
j_call: TRBJ2-5
d_call: NA
clone_size: NA
cdr3_aa: CASSQGGRGLETQYF
cdr3_nt: TGTGCCAGCAGCCAAGGGGGCAGGGGTTTGGAGACCCAGTACTTC

v_call: TRBV6-2/TRBV6-3
j_call: TRBJ1-5
d_call: NA
clone_size: NA
cdr3_aa: CASSPGGGKNQPQHF
cdr3_nt: TGTGCCAGCAGCCCAGGAGGAGGAAAGAATCAGCCCCAGCATTTT

v_call: TRBV7-9
j_call: TRBJ2-7
d_call: TRBD1
clone_size: NA
cdr3_aa: CASSATGTGSYEQYF
cdr3_nt: TGTGCCAGCAGCGCAACCGGGACAGGGAGCTACGAGCAGTACTTC

v_call: TRBV20-1
j_call: TRBJ2-3
d_call: NA
clone_size: NA
cdr3_aa: CSAAAAAQYF
cdr3_nt: TGCAGTGCGGCCGCGGCGGCGCAGTATTTT

v_call: TRBV10-3
j_call: TRBJ2-2
d_call: TRBD2
clone_size: NA
cdr3_aa: CAISPTSFGTGELFF
cdr3_nt: TGTGCCATCAGCCCGACTAGCTTCGGTACCGGGGAGCTGTTTTTT

v_call: TRBV30
j_call: TRBJ2-7
d_call: TRBD2
clone_size: NA
cdr3_aa: CAWGRSGLAGDGYEQYF
cdr3_nt: TGTGCCTGGGGGCGATCCGGACTAGCGGGAGACGGATACGAGCAGTACTTC

v_call: TRBV10-3
j_call: TRBJ2-7
d_call: TRBD1
clone_size: NA
cdr3_aa: CAISESKGGALDEQYF
cdr3_nt: TGTGCCATCAGTGAGTCGAAAGGGGGCGCTCTGGACGAGCAGTACTTC

v_call: TRBV6-5
j_call: TRBJ1-6
d_call: NA
clone_size: once
cdr3_aa: CASSYSVRDNSPLHF
cdr3_nt: TGTGCCAGCAGTTACTCTGTGCGAGATAATTCACCCCTCCACTTT

v_call: TRBV27
j_call: TRBJ2-3
d_call: TRBD2
clone_size: NA
cdr3_aa: CASGLAGTQYF
cdr3_nt: TGTGCCAGCGGACTAGCGGGGACGCAGTATTTT

v_call: TRBV5-1
j_call: TRBJ2-1
d_call: TRBD2
clone_size: NA
cdr3_aa: CASSLEPLAGGRVEQFF
cdr3_nt: TGCGCCAGCAGCTTGGAGCCTCTAGCGGGAGGGAGAGTTGAGCAGTTCTTC

v_call: TRBV6-2/TRBV6-3
j_call: TRBJ1-5
d_call: NA
clone_size: few
cdr3_aa: CASSSSGMVQPQHF
cdr3_nt: TGTGCCAGCAGTTCTTCAGGGATGGTTCAGCCCCAGCATTTT

v_call: TRBV9
j_call: TRBJ2-1
d_call: NA
clone_size: once
cdr3_aa: CASSVGRGAYNEQFF
cdr3_nt: TGTGCCAGCAGCGTAGGCAGGGGGGCCTACAATGAGCAGTTCTTC

v_call: TRBV5-1
j_call: TRBJ2-3
d_call: TRBD1
clone_size: NA
cdr3_aa: CASSGGQRKSTDTQYF
cdr3_nt: TGCGCCAGCAGCGGGGGACAGCGTAAAAGCACAGATACGCAGTATTTT

v_call: TRBV7-2
j_call: TRBJ1-1
d_call: TRBD1
clone_size: NA
cdr3_aa: CASSLWWGQGLEAFF
cdr3_nt: TGTGCCAGCAGCTTATGGTGGGGACAGGGGCTTGAAGCTTTCTTT

v_call: TRBV7-2
j_call: TRBJ2-5
d_call: NA
clone_size: NA
cdr3_aa: CASSSGETQYF
cdr3_nt: TGTGCCAGCAGCTCAGGGGAGACCCAGTACTTC

v_call: TRBV28
j_call: TRBJ2-7
d_call: TRBD2
clone_size: NA
cdr3_aa: CASRGGTSGRGHF
cdr3_nt: TGTGCCAGCAGAGGAGGGACTAGCGGGAGGGGGCACTTC

v_call: TRBV11-2
j_call: TRBJ2-7
d_call: TRBD1
clone_size: NA
cdr3_aa: CASSLNRGLYEQYF
cdr3_nt: TGTGCCAGCAGCTTAAACAGGGGTCTTTACGAGCAGTACTTC

v_call: TRBV13
j_call: TRBJ2-2
d_call: NA
clone_size: NA
cdr3_aa: CASSSDSRGNTGELFF
cdr3_nt: TGTGCCAGCAGCTCGGACAGCCGGGGGAACACCGGGGAGCTGTTTTTT

v_call: TRBV11-1
j_call: TRBJ1-1
d_call: NA
clone_size: NA
cdr3_aa: CASKRGNTEAFF
cdr3_nt: TGTGCCAGCAAAAGGGGGAATACTGAAGCTTTCTTT

v_call: TRBV12-5
j_call: TRBJ1-1
d_call: TRBD1
clone_size: NA
cdr3_aa: CASGSDRRTEAFF
cdr3_nt: TGTGCTAGTGGCTCGGACAGGCGCACTGAAGCTTTCTTT

v_call: TRBV16
j_call: TRBJ1-2
d_call: NA
clone_size: NA
cdr3_aa: CASSRSRQNVGYTF
cdr3_nt: TGTGCCAGCAGCCGATCAAGACAGAACGTCGGCTACACCTTC

v_call: TRBV5-4
j_call: TRBJ1-6
d_call: TRBD1
clone_size: NA
cdr3_aa: CASIDRGRGYNSPLHF
cdr3_nt: TGTGCCAGTATCGACAGGGGACGGGGCTATAATTCACCCCTCCACTTT

v_call: TRBV18
j_call: TRBJ1-2
d_call: NA
clone_size: NA
cdr3_aa: CASSPLSAGGGYTF
cdr3_nt: TGTGCCAGCTCACCCCTTTCTGCCGGCGGAGGCTACACCTTC

v_call: TRBV7-3
j_call: TRBJ1-6
d_call: NA
clone_size: NA
cdr3_aa: CASSQNTGVNSPLHF
cdr3_nt: TGTGCCAGCAGCCAAAACACAGGTGTCAATTCACCCCTCCACTTT

v_call: TRBV5-5
j_call: TRBJ2-5
d_call: TRBD2
clone_size: NA
cdr3_aa: CASSVGLAGGGETQYF
cdr3_nt: TGTGCCAGCAGCGTGGGACTAGCGGGAGGCGGGGAGACCCAGTACTTC

v_call: TRBV3-1/TRBV3-2
j_call: TRBJ1-5
d_call: NA
clone_size: NA
cdr3_aa: CASSHRDSNQPQHF
cdr3_nt: TGTGCCAGCAGCCATCGGGATAGCAATCAGCCCCAGCATTTT